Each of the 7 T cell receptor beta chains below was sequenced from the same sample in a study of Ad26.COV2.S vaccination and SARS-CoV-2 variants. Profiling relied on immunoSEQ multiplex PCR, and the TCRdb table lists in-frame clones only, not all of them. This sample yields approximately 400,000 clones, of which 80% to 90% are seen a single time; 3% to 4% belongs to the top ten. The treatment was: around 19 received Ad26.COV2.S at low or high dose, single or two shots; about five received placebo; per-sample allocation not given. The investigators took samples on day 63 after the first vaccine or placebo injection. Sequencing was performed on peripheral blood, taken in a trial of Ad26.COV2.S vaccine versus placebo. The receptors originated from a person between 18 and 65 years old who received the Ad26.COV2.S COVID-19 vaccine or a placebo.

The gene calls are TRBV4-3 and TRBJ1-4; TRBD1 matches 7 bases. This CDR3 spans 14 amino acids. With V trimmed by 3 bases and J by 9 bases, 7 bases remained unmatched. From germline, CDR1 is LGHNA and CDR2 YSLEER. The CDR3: CASSHIDRDKKLFF. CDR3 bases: TGCGCCAGCAGCCACATTGACAGGGACAAAAAACTGTTTTTT.

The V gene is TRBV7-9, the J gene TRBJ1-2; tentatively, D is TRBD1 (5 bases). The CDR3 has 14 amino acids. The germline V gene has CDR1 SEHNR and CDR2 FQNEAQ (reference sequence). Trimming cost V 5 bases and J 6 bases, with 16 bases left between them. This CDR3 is CASSGEDWGHGYTF. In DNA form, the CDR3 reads TGTGCCAGCAGCGGTGAAGACTGGGGCCATGGCTACACCTTC.

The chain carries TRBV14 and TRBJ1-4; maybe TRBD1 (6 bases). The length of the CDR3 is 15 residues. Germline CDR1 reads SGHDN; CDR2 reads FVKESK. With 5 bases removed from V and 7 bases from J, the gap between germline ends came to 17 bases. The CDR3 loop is CASSGGSGLREKLFF. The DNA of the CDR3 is TGTGCCAGCAGCGGGGGCTCGGGCCTTCGTGAAAAACTGTTTTTT. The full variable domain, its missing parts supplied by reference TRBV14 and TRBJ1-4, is EAGVTQFPSHSVIEKGQTVTLRCDPISGHDNLYWYRRVMGKEIKFLLHFVKESKQDESGMPNNRFLAERTGGTYSTLKVQPAELEDSGVYFCASSGGSGLREKLFFGSGTQLSVL.

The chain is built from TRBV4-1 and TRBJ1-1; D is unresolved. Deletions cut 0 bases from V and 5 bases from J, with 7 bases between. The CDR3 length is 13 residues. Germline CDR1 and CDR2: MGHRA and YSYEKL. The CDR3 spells CASSQDAGTEAFF. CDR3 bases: TGCGCCAGCAGCCAAGATGCTGGGACTGAAGCTTTCTTT.

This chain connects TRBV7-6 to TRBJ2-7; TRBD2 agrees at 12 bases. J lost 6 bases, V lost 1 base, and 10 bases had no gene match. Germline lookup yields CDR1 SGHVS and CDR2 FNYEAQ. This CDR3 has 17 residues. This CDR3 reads CASSLGTSGIQPSEQYF. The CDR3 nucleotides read TGTGCCAGCAGCTTAGGGACTAGCGGGATCCAGCCCAGCGAGCAGTACTTC.

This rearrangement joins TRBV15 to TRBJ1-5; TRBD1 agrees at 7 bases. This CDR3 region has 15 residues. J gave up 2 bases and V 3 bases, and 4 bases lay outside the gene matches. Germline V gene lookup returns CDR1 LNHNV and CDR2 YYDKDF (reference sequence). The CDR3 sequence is CATSRVGQGNQPQHF. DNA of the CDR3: TGTGCCACCAGCAGGGTAGGACAGGGCAATCAGCCCCAGCATTTT.

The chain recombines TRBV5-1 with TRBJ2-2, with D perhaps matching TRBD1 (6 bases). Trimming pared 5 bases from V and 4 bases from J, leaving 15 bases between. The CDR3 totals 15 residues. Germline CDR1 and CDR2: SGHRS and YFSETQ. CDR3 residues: CASRGWTATTGELFF. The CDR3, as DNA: TGCGCCAGCAGGGGGTGGACAGCCACCACCGGGGAGCTGTTTTTT.